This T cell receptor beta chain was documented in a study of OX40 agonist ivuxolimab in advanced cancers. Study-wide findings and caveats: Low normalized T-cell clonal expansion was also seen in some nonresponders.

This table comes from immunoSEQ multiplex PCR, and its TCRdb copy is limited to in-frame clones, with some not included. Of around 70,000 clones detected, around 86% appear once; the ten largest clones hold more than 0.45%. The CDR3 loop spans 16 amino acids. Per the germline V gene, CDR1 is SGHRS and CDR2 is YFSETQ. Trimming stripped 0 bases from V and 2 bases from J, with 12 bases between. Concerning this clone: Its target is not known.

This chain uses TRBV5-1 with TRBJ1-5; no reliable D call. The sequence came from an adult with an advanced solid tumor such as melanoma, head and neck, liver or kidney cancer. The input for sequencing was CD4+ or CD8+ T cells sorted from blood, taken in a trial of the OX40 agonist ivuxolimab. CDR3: CASSLASRGRNQPQHF. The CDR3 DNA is TGCGCCAGCAGCTTGGCAAGCCGGGGTCGCAATCAGCCCCAGCATTTT. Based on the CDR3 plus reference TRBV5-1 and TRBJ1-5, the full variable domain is KAGVTQTPRYLIKTRGQQVTLSCSPISGHRSVSWYQQTPGQGLQFLFEYFSETQRNKGNFPGRFSGRQFSNSRSEMNVSTLELGDSALYLCASSLASRGRNQPQHFGDGTRLSIL.